This entry lists 3 T cell receptor beta chains sequenced from one sample in a study of T cell responses to AZD1222 COVID-19 vaccine. Sequenced by immunoSEQ multiplex PCR; TCRdb stores in-frame clones only, minus some. The sample carries tens of thousands of clones, 75% to 85% recorded once. The material was peripheral blood, obtained on day 0 of AZD1222 vaccination. Receptors were obtained from an adult in good health.

This clone was seen a few times. The genes are TRBV2 and TRBJ1-6; the match to TRBD1 covers 7 bases. Germline V gene data show CDR1 as SNHLY and CDR2 as FYNNEI. The V gene end was trimmed by 3 bases and the J gene end by 4 bases; junction bases not matched to a gene: 6. This CDR3 is 16 amino acids long. The CDR3 nucleotides are TGTGCCAGCAGTGACAGGGGGGACACTTATAATTCACCCCTCCACTTT. The encoded protein is CASSDRGDTYNSPLHF.

The J gene is TRBJ1-5, the V gene TRBV6-1; no clear D. CDR3 length: 13 amino acids. Trimming removed 2 bases at V and 6 bases at J, with 8 bases between. Germline V gene data show CDR1 as MNHNS and CDR2 as SASEGT. The chain's CDR3 is CASSESPIQPQHF. CDR3 DNA: TGTGCCAGCAGTGAAAGTCCCATTCAGCCCCAGCATTTT.

This chain connects TRBV7-2 to TRBJ2-7; weak D call: TRBD1 (5 bases). This CDR3 spans 12 amino acids. Trimming shortened V by 5 bases and J by 6 bases, and 11 bases separated the two germline ends. Germline V lookup: CDR1 SGHTA, CDR2 FQGNSA. The CDR3 DNA sequence: TGTGCCAGCAGCAAGGGGTGGTCCGAGCAGTACTTC. As protein: CASSKGWSEQYF.